One sample yielded the 14 T cell receptor beta chains listed below, sequenced in a study of graft-versus-host responses after intestinal transplantation. No cognate antigen is known for these TCRs. Profiled with immunoSEQ multiplex PCR; TCRdb holds only in-frame clones, not every one. The sample records fewer than 85,000 clones, approximately 94% being singletons. This sample comprised unstimulated CD8+ T cells sorted from spleen or lymph node cells, obtained before intestinal transplant. The receptors originated from a human donor who received an intestinal transplant.

V and J are TRBV27 and TRBJ2-5; D possibly corresponds to TRBD2 (6 bases). V lost 5 bases and J lost 3, with 19 bases in between. Per germline, CDR1 MNHEY and CDR2 SMNVEV (reference sequence). The CDR3 length is 16 residues. The CDR3 DNA follows: TGTGCCAGCAGTGCCTACCGGAGCGGGCTAAAAGAGACCCAGTACTTC. Residues: CASSAYRSGLKETQYF.

The chain employs TRBV5-6 and TRBJ2-5, with 8 positions matching TRBD1. The V segment lost 4 bases and the J segment 5 bases; nucleotides outside the gene matches: 22. CDR1 and CDR2 from the germline V gene are SGHDT and YYEEEE. This CDR3 region has 19 residues. The CDR3: CASSSDRGQTTSMEETQYF. Written as DNA, the CDR3 is TGTGCCAGCAGCAGCGACAGGGGCCAAACCACGTCTATGGAGGAGACCCAGTACTTC.

The CDR3 bases are TGTGCCAGCAGTTACGCGGCAGGGGGCGATCAGCCCCAGCATTTT. Translated, it gives CASSYAAGGDQPQHF. The chain uses TRBV6-5 and TRBJ1-5, with 8 bases lining up with TRBD1. V dropped 2 bases and J dropped 5; count of bases not matched to a gene: 5. The germline CDR1 and CDR2 sequences are MNHEY and SVGAGI. This CDR3 spans 15 amino acids.

This chain uses TRBV11-2 with TRBJ2-7, with 8 nucleotides matching TRBD1. J lost 2 bases, V lost 2 bases, and 5 bases had no gene match. Germline loops: CDR1 SGHAT, CDR2 FQNNGV. This CDR3 has 15 residues. CDR3 sequence reads: CASSLRQGAAYEQYF. The CDR3 region has the DNA TGTGCCAGCAGCTTAAGGCAGGGGGCAGCCTACGAGCAGTACTTC.

J is TRBJ2-5 and V is TRBV7-9, with 7 bases aligning to TRBD1. The CDR3 totals 14 residues. The V and J ends lost 1 base and 4 bases, in that order; junction bases with no gene match: 3. The germline V gene has CDR1 SEHNR and CDR2 FQNEAQ (reference sequence). CDR3 protein: CASSLGQGPETQYF. Written as DNA, the CDR3 is TGTGCCAGCAGCTTAGGACAGGGACCAGAGACCCAGTACTTC. The full variable domain, its missing parts supplied by reference TRBV7-9 and TRBJ2-5, is DTGVSQNPRHKITKRGQNVTFRCDPISEHNRLYWYRQTLGQGPEFLTYFQNEAQLEKSRLLSDRFSAERPKGSFSTLEIQRTEQGDSAMYLCASSLGQGPETQYFGPGTRLLVL.

The rearrangement joins TRBV9 to TRBJ2-5, with D perhaps being TRBD1 or TRBD2 (5 bases each). Trimming removed 4 bases from V and 6 bases from J, with 19 bases in between. The CDR3 is 15 amino acids. Germline V gene data show CDR1 as SGDLS and CDR2 as YYNGEE. The CDR3 bases are TGTGCCAGCAGCCCCCGTTCCTGGGACCCCAAGACCCAGTACTTC. It yields the protein CASSPRSWDPKTQYF.

This clone was recorded only once. V gene TRBV7-2 combines with J gene TRBJ1-1; no definite D call. Germline CDR1 SGHTA, CDR2 FQGNSA. This CDR3 is built from 14 residues. Trimming left V 1 base short and J 0 bases short, with 6 bases between. The CDR3, as DNA: TGTGCCAGCAGCTTAGACCTCTTGAACACTGAAGCTTTCTTT. Amino acid sequence: CASSLDLLNTEAFF.

The chain recombines TRBV2 with TRBJ1-3; TRBD1 matches at 10 bases. CDR1 and CDR2 from the germline V gene are SNHLY and FYNNEI. The CDR3 length is 16 residues. J lost 3 bases, V lost 6 bases, and 8 bases had no gene match. This CDR3 is CASSETDRGFGNTIYF. DNA for the CDR3: TGTGCCAGCAGCGAAACGGACAGGGGGTTTGGAAACACCATATATTTT.

In this sample, this clone turned up once. The rearrangement uses TRBV11-2 and TRBJ2-2; D ambiguous. The CDR3 contains 15 residues. Germline V gene lookup returns CDR1 SGHAT and CDR2 FQNNGV. V gave up 1 base and J gave up 0 bases, with 6 bases separating them. This CDR3 reads CASSLGTTNTGELFF. The CDR3 DNA reads as TGTGCCAGCAGCTTAGGTACAACGAACACCGGGGAGCTGTTTTTT.

The chain employs TRBV7-3 and TRBJ2-3; 8 bases agree with TRBD2. The trim removed 2 bases at V and 1 base at J, leaving 8 bases unmatched. Germline CDR1 and CDR2: SGHTA and FQGTGA. This CDR3 region has 17 residues. CDR3 bases: TGTGCCAGCAGCTTAGGTCCGACTAGCGAAGGCACAGATACGCAGTATTTT. Its protein is CASSLGPTSEGTDTQYF.

This rearrangement joins TRBV15 to TRBJ2-5; tentatively, D is TRBD2 (5 bases). Looked up from germline, CDR1 is LNHNV and CDR2 is YYDKDF (reference sequence). This CDR3 spans 17 amino acids. V lost 1 base to trimming and J lost 1 base, with 16 bases between them. CDR3 nucleotide sequence: TGTGCCACCAGCAGAGGAATCTTCGAGGGCCGCCAAGAGACCCAGTACTTC. Its protein product is CATSRGIFEGRQETQYF.

The chain is built from TRBV7-9 and TRBJ2-5; possible D gene TRBD1, 5 bases. CDR3 length equals 14 residues. Looked up from germline, CDR1 is SEHNR and CDR2 is FQNEAQ (reference sequence). Trimming removed 0 bases from V and 2 bases from J, with 7 bases in between. CDR3 DNA sequence: TGTGCCAGCAGCTTAGCGGGGCTGCAAGAGACCCAGTACTTC. As protein: CASSLAGLQETQYF. The whole variable domain, remainder taken from reference TRBV7-9 and TRBJ2-5, is DTGVSQNPRHKITKRGQNVTFRCDPISEHNRLYWYRQTLGQGPEFLTYFQNEAQLEKSRLLSDRFSAERPKGSFSTLEIQRTEQGDSAMYLCASSLAGLQETQYFGPGTRLLVL.

This clone was detected a few times. The DNA of the CDR3 is TGTGCCAGCAGACCCGGCCCGCTTGAAGCTTTCTTT. Translated, it gives CASRPGPLEAFF. The rearrangement uses TRBV7-9 and TRBJ1-1; D gene ambiguous. CDR3 size: 12 residues. V was clipped by 6 bases and J by 7 bases, with 12 bases between them. Germline CDR1 reads SEHNR; CDR2 reads FQNEAQ (reference sequence).

This sequence joins TRBV5-4 and TRBJ1-3; TRBD1 is a possible D gene (5 bases). The CDR3 covers 18 residues. Trimming took 0 bases from V and 0 from J, leaving 16 bases between them. The germline CDR1 and CDR2 sequences are SGHNT and YYREEE (reference sequence). In nucleotides, the CDR3 is TGTGCCAGCAGCTTGGAGTTCTCCAGGGTTACCTCTGGAAACACCATATATTTT. It encodes CASSLEFSRVTSGNTIYF. The whole variable domain, remainder taken from reference TRBV5-4 and TRBJ1-3, is ETGVTQSPTHLIKTRGQQVTLRCSSQSGHNTVSWYQQALGQGPQFIFQYYREEENGRGNFPPRFSGLQFPNYSSELNVNALELDDSALYLCASSLEFSRVTSGNTIYFGEGSWLTVV.